Listed here are 13 T cell receptor beta chains from one sample, sequenced in a study of blood T cells in healthy people across ages. A sample-barcoded 5' primer and a J-beta primer mix were used in a second PCR of roughly 6 to 11 cycles. TCRdb processed the 5' RACE reads anew with MiXCR; each CDR3 protein has one entry. The sample holds approximately 1,000,000 distinct CDR3 sequences, 30% to 40% seen once. The sample taken for sequencing was blood. The receptors here all came from a man between 18 and 35 years old in good health.

This clonotype showed up just a few times. This sequence joins TRBV21-1 and TRBJ1-4. TRBV21-1 is listed as a pseudogene. The length of the CDR3 is 17 residues. CDR3 coding DNA: TGTGCCAGCAGCAAAGAACGGCAGCACAAGTCCTATGAAAAACTGTTTTTT. It is translated as CASSKERQHKSYEKLFF.

The rearrangement links TRBV29-1 to TRBJ1-1, with TRBD1 identical over 9 bases. CDR3 length equals 12 residues. CDR1 and CDR2 from the germline V gene are SQVTM and ANQGSEA. The J segment lost 8 bases and the V segment lost 8 bases, leaving 9 bases of the junction unmatched. The CDR3 loop reads CSCREDRGEAFF. CDR3 coding DNA: TGCAGCTGTCGGGAGGACAGGGGCGAAGCTTTCTTT.

The V call is TRBV7-2, the J call TRBJ1-2; D might be TRBD1 (6 bases). Trimming took off 5 bases at V and 5 bases at J, with 18 bases between the two ends. The CDR3 sequence is 15 residues long. Germline assignment: CDR1 SGHTA and CDR2 FQGNSA. The CDR3 sequence is CASSPNPGTSYGYTF. In DNA form, the CDR3 reads TGTGCCAGCAGCCCAAATCCCGGGACATCGTATGGCTACACCTTC.

This chain uses TRBV20-1 with TRBJ2-2, with 9 bases matching TRBD1. V shed 4 bases, J shed 4 bases, and the junction held 7 bases outside the gene matches. The length of the CDR3 is 15 residues. The germline gives CDR1 DFQATT, CDR2 SNEGSKA (reference sequence). The chain's CDR3 is CSANHRGRGTGELFF. The DNA of the CDR3 is TGCAGTGCTAACCACAGGGGGCGAGGCACCGGGGAGCTGTTTTTT.

The chain is built from TRBV20-1 and TRBJ2-1; D unclear. Between the trimmed V and J ends, which lost 5 bases and 0 bases, there was a span of 11 bases. The CDR3 loop spans 14 amino acids. The germline gives CDR1 DFQATT, CDR2 SNEGSKA (reference sequence). CDR3 in amino acids: CSALGRSSYNEQFF. The CDR3 DNA is TGCAGTGCTCTAGGACGGAGCTCCTACAATGAGCAGTTCTTC.

In regard to this clonotype: One end of the junction is discordant with germline, which a read error may explain. The rearrangement joins TRBV4-3 to TRBJ1-1, with D maybe TRBD1 (5 bases). CDR1 is LGHNA and CDR2 is YSLEER in the germline V gene. This CDR3 contains 17 residues. This CDR3 reads CANSQDLPGRGNTEAFF. For the CDR3, the DNA is TGCGCCAACAGCCAAGATCTCCCAGGGAGAGGTAACACTGAAGCTTTCTTT.

The V call is TRBV12-3 or TRBV12-4, the J call TRBJ2-1, with D perhaps matching TRBD2 (6 bases). Deletions cut 11 bases from V and 1 base from J, with 24 bases between. The CDR3 is made up of 17 amino acids. This chain's CDR3 is CAPSLGVADVSYNEQFF. CDR3 DNA sequence: TGTGCCCCCAGTTTAGGAGTAGCGGATGTATCCTACAATGAGCAGTTCTTC.

This clonotype was recorded a few times. As DNA, the CDR3 is TGCAGTGCCATCTCAGGGCGGTCGAACACTGAAGCTTTCTTT. Translation gives CSAISGRSNTEAFF. This chain connects TRBV20-1 to TRBJ1-1; possibly TRBD1 for D (5 bases). Germline CDR1 is DFQATT and CDR2 is SNEGSKA (reference sequence). Trimming cost V 6 bases and J 1 base, with 15 bases left between them. This CDR3 contains 14 residues.

This clonotype was counted once. The rearrangement joins TRBV5-1 to TRBJ2-1, with 8 nucleotides matching TRBD2. The CDR3 totals 16 residues. Losses at the gene ends were 3 bases for V and 1 base for J; bases not matched to a gene: 6. Germline assignment: CDR1 SGHRS and CDR2 YFSETQ. This CDR3 reads CASSSATSGSYNEQFF. DNA for the CDR3: TGCGCCAGCAGCTCGGCCACTAGCGGTTCCTACAATGAGCAGTTCTTC.

This chain uses TRBV18 with TRBJ2-3; tentatively, D is TRBD1 (6 bases). Trimming pared 5 bases from V and 6 bases from J, leaving 15 bases between. Germline CDR1 and CDR2: KGHSH and LQKENI. This CDR3 has 14 residues. The CDR3 DNA follows: TGTGCCAGCTCAGGGAAAGGACAGTTCGATACGCAGTATTTT. It is translated as CASSGKGQFDTQYF.

The chain links TRBV4-2 to TRBJ2-1; D uncertain. Trimming shortened V by 6 bases and J by 9 bases, and 9 bases separated the two germline ends. The germline V gene encodes CDR1 LGHNA and CDR2 YNFKEQ. CDR3 length: 11 residues. CDR3: CASSNYVEQFF. DNA of the CDR3: TGTGCCAGCAGTAACTACGTTGAGCAGTTCTTC.

The chain uses TRBV5-4 and TRBJ2-3, with D possibly matching TRBD2 (5 bases). Trimming shortened V by 4 bases and J by 2 bases, and 14 bases separated the two germline ends. The length of the CDR3 is 15 residues. Per the germline V gene, CDR1 is SGHNT and CDR2 is YYREEE (reference sequence). CDR3 residues: CASSPNGLITDTQYF. The CDR3 nucleotides read TGTGCCAGCAGCCCAAACGGACTGATCACAGATACGCAGTATTTT.

This chain joins TRBV12-3 or TRBV12-4 and TRBJ1-2; TRBD1 matches 7 bases. V shed 3 bases and J 8 bases; nucleotides not matched to a gene: 9. This CDR3 has 14 amino acids. For the CDR3, the DNA is TGTGCCAGCAGTTTCGGACAGGCACTTGGAGGCTACACCTTC. Translation gives CASSFGQALGGYTF.